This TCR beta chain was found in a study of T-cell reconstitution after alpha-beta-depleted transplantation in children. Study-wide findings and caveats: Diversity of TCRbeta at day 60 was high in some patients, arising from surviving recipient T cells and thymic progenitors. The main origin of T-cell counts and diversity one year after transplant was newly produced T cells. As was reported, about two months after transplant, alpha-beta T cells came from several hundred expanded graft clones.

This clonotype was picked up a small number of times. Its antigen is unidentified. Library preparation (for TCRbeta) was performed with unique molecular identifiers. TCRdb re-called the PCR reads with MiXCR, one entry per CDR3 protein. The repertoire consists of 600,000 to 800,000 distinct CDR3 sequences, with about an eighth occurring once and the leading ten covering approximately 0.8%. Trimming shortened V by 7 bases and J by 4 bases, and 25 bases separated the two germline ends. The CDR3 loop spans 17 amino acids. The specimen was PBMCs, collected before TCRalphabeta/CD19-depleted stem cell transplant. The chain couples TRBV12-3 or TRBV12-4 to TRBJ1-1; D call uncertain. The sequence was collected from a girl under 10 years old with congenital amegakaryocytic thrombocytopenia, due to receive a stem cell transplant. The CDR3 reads CASTLRQDIWYPTEAFF. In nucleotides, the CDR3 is TGTGCCAGCACCCTACGGCAGGATATTTGGTACCCCACTGAAGCTTTCTTT.